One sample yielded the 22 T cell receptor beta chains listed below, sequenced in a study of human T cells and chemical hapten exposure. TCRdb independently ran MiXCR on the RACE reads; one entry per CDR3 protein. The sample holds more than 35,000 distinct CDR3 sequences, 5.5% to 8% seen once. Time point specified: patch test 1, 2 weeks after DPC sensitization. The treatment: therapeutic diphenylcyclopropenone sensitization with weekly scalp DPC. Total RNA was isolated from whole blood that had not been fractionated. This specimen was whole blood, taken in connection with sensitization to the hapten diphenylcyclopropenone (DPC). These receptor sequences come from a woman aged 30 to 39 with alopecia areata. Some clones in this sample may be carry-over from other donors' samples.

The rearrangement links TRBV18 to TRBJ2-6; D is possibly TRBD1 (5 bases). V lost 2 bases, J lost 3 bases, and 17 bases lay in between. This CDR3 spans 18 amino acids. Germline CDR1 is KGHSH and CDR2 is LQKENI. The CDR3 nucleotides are TGTGCCAGCTCACCATCCGGGCAGGGTTTATTTGGGGCCAACGTCCTGACTTTC. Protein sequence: CASSPSGQGLFGANVLTF.

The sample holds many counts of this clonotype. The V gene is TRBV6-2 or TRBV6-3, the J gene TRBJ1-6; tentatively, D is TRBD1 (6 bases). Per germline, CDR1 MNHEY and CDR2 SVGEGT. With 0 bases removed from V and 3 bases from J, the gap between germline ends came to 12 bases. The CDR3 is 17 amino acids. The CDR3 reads CASSYSTGGNYNSPLHF. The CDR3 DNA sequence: TGTGCCAGCAGTTACTCGACCGGGGGCAACTATAATTCACCCCTCCACTTT.

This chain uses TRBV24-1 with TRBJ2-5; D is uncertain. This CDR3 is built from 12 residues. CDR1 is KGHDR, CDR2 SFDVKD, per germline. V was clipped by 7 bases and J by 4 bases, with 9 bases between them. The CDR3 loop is CATRPGLETQYF. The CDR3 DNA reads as TGTGCCACCAGACCGGGCTTAGAGACCCAGTACTTC.

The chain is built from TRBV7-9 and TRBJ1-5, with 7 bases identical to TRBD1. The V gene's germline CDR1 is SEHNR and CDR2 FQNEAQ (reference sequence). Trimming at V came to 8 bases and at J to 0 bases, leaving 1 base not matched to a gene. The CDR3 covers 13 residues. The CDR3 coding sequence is TGTGCCAGCGACAGGGATAGCAATCAGCCCCAGCATTTT. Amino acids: CASDRDSNQPQHF.

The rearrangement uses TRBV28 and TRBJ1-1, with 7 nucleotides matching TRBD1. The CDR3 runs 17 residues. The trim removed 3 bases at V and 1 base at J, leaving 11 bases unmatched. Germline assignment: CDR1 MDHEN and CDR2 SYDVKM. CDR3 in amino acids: CASSFGRGGSPNTEAFF. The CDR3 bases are TGTGCCAGCAGTTTTGGGCGAGGGGGCTCCCCGAACACTGAAGCTTTCTTT.

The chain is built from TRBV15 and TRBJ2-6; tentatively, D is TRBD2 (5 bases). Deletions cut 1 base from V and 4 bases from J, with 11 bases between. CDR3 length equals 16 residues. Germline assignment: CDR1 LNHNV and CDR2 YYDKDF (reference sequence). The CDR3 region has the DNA TGTGCCACCAGCAGAGGGACGGGATCGGGGGCCAACGTCCTGACTTTC. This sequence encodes CATSRGTGSGANVLTF.

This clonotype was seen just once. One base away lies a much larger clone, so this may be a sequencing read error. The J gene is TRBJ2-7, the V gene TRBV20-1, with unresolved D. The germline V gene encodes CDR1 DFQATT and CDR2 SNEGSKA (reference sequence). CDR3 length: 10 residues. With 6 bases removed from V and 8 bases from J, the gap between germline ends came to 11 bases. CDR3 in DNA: TGCAGTGCCCAATCTTACAAGCAGTACTTC. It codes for CSAQSYKQYF.

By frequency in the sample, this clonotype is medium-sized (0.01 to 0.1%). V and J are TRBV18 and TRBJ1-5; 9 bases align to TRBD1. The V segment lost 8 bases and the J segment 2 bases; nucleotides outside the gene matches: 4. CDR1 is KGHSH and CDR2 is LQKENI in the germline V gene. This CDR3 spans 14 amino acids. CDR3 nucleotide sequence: TGTGCCAGCAGCCGGACAGGGGGCAATCAGCCCCAGCATTTT. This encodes CASSRTGGNQPQHF.

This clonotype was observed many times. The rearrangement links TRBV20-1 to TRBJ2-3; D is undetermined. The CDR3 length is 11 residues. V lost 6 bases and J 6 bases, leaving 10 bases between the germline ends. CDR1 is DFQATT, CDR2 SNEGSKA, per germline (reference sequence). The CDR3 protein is CSAGETDTQYF. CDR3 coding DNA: TGCAGTGCCGGCGAAACGGATACGCAGTATTTT.

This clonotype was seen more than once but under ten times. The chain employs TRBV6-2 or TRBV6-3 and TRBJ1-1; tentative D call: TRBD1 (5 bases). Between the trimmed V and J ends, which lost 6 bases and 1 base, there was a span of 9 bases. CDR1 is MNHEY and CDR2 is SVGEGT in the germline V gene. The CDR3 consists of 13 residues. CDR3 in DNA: TGTGCCAGCAGAGGGACGGGGAACACTGAAGCTTTCTTT. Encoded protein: CASRGTGNTEAFF.

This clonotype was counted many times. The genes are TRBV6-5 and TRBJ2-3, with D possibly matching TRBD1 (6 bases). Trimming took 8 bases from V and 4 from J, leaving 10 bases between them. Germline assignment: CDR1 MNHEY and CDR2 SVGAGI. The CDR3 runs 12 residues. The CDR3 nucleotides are TGTGCCAGCGGGGCAGGGGCAGATACGCAGTATTTT. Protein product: CASGAGADTQYF.

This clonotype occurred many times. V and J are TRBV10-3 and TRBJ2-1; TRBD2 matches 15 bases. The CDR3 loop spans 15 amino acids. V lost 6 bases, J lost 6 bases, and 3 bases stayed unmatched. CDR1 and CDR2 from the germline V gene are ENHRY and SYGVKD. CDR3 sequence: CAISGTSGGTNEQFF. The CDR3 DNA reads TGTGCCATCAGCGGGACTAGCGGGGGGACCAATGAGCAGTTCTTC.

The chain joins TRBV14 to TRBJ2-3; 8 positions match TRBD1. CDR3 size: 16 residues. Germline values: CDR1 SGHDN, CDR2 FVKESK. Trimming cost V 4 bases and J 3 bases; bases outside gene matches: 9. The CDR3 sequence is CASSPETGARTDTQYF. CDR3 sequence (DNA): TGTGCCAGCAGCCCGGAGACAGGGGCTCGGACAGATACGCAGTATTTT.

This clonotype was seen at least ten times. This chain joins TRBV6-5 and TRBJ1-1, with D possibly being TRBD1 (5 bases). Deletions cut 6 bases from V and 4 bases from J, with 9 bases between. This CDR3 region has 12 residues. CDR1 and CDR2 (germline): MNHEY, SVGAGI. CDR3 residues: CASSPGTTEAFF. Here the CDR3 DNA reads TGTGCCAGCAGCCCCGGGACCACTGAAGCTTTCTTT.

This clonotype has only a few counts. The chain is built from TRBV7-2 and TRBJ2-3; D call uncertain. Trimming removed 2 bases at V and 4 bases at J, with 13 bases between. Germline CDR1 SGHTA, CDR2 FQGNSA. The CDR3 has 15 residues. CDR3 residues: CASSLQPAAADTQYF. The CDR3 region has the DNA TGTGCCAGCAGCTTACAACCCGCGGCGGCAGATACGCAGTATTTT.

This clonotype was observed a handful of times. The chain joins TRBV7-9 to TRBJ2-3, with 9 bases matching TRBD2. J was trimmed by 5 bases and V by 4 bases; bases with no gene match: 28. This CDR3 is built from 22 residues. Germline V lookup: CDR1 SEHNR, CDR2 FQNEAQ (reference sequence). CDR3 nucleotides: TGTGCCAGCAGCTCCCCAGTCTCACGGGTGGCTAGCGGGGCTACCCGGTTAGATACGCAGTATTTT. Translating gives CASSSPVSRVASGATRLDTQYF.

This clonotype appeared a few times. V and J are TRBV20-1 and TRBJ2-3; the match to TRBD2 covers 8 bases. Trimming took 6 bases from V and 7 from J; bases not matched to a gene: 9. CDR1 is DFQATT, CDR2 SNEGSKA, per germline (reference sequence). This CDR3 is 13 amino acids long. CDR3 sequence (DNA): TGCAGTGCCATTCTAGCGGGCGAATATACGCAGTATTTT. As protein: CSAILAGEYTQYF.

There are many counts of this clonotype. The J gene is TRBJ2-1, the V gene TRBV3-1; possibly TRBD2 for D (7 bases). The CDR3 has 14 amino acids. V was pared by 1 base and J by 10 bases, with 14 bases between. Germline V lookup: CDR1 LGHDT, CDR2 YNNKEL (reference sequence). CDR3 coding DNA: TGTGCCAGCAGCCAAGGAAGGGGGGGTCGGGAGCAGTTCTTC. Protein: CASSQGRGGREQFF.

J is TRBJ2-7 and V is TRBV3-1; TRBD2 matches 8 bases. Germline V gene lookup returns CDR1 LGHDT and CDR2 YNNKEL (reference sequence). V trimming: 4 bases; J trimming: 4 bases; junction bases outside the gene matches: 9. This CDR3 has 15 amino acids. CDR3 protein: CASSLTRGGQYEQYF. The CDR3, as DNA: TGTGCCAGCAGCCTAACCCGCGGGGGGCAATACGAGCAGTACTTC.

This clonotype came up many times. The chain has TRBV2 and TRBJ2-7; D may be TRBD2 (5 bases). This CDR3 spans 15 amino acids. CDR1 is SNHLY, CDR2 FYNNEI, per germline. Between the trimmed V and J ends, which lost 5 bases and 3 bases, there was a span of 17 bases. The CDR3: CASSPQSGRNYEQYF. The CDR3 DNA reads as TGTGCCAGCAGTCCTCAAAGCGGAAGAAACTACGAGCAGTACTTC.

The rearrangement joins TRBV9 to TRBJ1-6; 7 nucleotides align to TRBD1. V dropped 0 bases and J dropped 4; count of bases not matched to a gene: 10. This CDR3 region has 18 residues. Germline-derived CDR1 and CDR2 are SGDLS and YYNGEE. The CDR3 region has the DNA TGTGCCAGCAGCGTAGGACAGGGCCGCGCGGGGTATAATTCACCCCTCCACTTT. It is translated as CASSVGQGRAGYNSPLHF.

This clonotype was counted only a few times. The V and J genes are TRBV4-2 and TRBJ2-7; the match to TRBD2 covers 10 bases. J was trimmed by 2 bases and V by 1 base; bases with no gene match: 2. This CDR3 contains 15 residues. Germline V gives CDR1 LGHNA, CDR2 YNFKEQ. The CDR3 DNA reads TGTGCCAGCAGCCAAGGGAGCGGGGGGGCCTACGAGCAGTACTTC. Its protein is CASSQGSGGAYEQYF.